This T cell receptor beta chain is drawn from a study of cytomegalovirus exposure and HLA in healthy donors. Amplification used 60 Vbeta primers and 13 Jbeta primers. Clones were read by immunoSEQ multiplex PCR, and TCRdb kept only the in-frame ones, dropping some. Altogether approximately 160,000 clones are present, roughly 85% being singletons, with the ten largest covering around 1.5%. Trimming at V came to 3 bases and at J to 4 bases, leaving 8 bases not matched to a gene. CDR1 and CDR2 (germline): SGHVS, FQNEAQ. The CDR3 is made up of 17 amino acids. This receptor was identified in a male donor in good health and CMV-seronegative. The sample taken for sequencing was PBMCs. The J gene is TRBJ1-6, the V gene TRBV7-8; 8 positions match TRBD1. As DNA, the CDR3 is TGTGCCAGCAGCTTTGGGTTAGGACAGGGATATAATTCACCCCTCCACTTT. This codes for CASSFGLGQGYNSPLHF. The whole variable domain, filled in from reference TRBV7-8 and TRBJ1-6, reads GAGVSQSPRYKVAKRGQDVALRCDPISGHVSLFWYQQALGQGPEFLTYFQNEAQLDKSGLPSDRFFAERPEGSVSTLKIQRTQQEDSAVYLCASSFGLGQGYNSPLHFGNGTRLTVT.